A single T cell receptor (beta chain) is shown here with its context. Its antigen remains unidentified. Per-base qualities were not stored, and no clone one base away is much larger. TCR beta libraries were generated from genomic DNA with the immunoSEQ kit, following the manufacturer's recommendations. Library preparation used a first multiplex PCR with proprietary primers, then a second PCR adding unique barcodes, with bead cleanups after each round. A kit-provided positive control reaction and a negative control reaction were included in every sample batch. The final libraries underwent checking on an Agilent 4200 TapeStation D1000 ScreenTape, volumetric pooling, and quantification by qPCR. Sequencing was performed on an Illumina NextSeq500 with a MidOutput 150-cycle cartridge, and 156 Read1 and 15 Index1 cycles were run with kit custom primers. The pooled library was loaded at roughly 0.92 pM with a roughly 20% PhiX control spike-in. The source study handled its data this way. Vendor-processed data were analyzed in R, and a clonotype was defined as all T cells sharing the same CDR3 nucleotide sequence. For clone abundance analyses, frequencies were normalized to the 10,000 most abundant clones in each sample. Public T cell clones, which averaged fewer than five per sample, were excluded before analysis. Tumor-enriched clonotypes and baseline blood-enriched clonotypes were defined as those with an abundance difference of at least 32-fold between compartments. A beta-binomial differential abundance model was used to identify clonotypes that were expanded or contracted between blood time points. Tumor-blood repertoire similarity was measured with the Baroni-Urbani and Buser coefficient, and group comparisons used two-tailed Wilcoxon tests in R. The table was pulled from immuneACCESS by TCRdb, which kept in-frame rearrangements only. Such tables lose some clones; where checked, under half of the loss comes from unresolved V genes, and the rest has no known cause. The V and J calls and clone size come from that table; D and trimming were worked out from the DNA. Here the sample has about 160,000 clones; around 89% occur a single time. The ten largest clones capture about 4% of the sample.

These data originate in a study of radiation and T cells in renal cell carcinoma (dated by TCRdb to 2018 to 2020). Broadly, across the study: The samples were drawn from a clinical trial, where primary renal cell carcinomas were treated with 15 Gy of stereotactic body radiation therapy and then removed by nephrectomy 4 weeks afterward. In total, fewer than 55 samples underwent TCR beta sequencing: around 25 tumors plus 27 peripheral blood samples. In the 53 samples combined, around 3.9 million unique CDR3 nucleotide sequences were found, encoding about 2.7 million unique CDR3 amino acid sequences.

This sample's time point label indicates: baseline pretreatment blood. According to the study, the label for this sample's treatment or condition signals: 15 Gy SBRT to primary tumor, nephrectomy 4 weeks later. To follow tumor-enriched clonotypes, serial peripheral blood was collected from radiation-treated patients at baseline and at 2 weeks and 4 weeks after SBRT. Every patient had renal cell carcinoma of clear cell pathology. Genomic DNA for TCR sequencing was prepared using the QIAamp DNA Blood Mini Kit (Qiagen). The analyses included just those samples that passed every quality control check. The full study reports these points: Dynamics of the blood repertoire were not tracked past 4 weeks after treatment. Because no pretreatment tumor biopsies were available, whether clonotypes were present in the tumor at baseline could not be determined. In blood, the top tumor clonotypes increased between baseline and 2 weeks post-radiation and then shrank by 4 weeks, which suggests that tumor-resident clones expanded only transiently. Effects of radiation dose or scheduling on the TCR repertoire could not be addressed with the single-armed trial design.

The clonotype comes from a woman aged 70-85 years with renal cell carcinoma. The specimen comprised blood, sampled from a patient whose treatment included radiotherapy and nephrectomy.

The sequenced DNA is TGTGCCAGCAGGGGGACCGGGAGCAAGTACTTC. This is translated as CASRGTGSKYF. Rearrangement joined TRBV25-1 to TRBJ2-5, with a tentative D gene TRBD2 over 6 matching bases. The germline V gene supplies CDR1 MGHDK and CDR2 SYGVNS. There are 11 amino acids in the CDR3, from cysteine to phenylalanine inclusive. Only CDR3 DNA is held: 33 bases, read in frame from base 1. Trimming takes 6 bases from V and 12 bases from J, and the germline ends sit 14 bases apart.